The subject of this entry is one T cell receptor (beta chain). The clone's antigen remains unknown. Base qualities were left out, and no much larger clone turns up one base away. This sample is part of a study of T cell changes during pregnancy in multiple sclerosis (dated by TCRdb to the late 2010s). Study-wide context: The study examined how the T cell repertoire changed over the course of pregnancy in women with multiple sclerosis.

Libraries were constructed by the immunoSEQ multiplex PCR assay. TCRdb's version of the immuneACCESS table is confined to in-frame rearrangements and falls short of the full clone set. An unresolved V gene accounts for under half of the shortfall where checked; the remainder is of unknown origin. The sample table holds under 120,000 clones, of which roughly 90% were seen once. Clones ranked in the top ten supply about 3% of the sample. The specimen comprised peripheral blood, sampled after pregnancy. This receptor was obtained from a female donor with multiple sclerosis, enrolled in a pregnancy study.

CDR3 loop: CASSAASYNEQFF. The bases read TGTGCCAGCAGCGCCGCTAGCTACAATGAGCAGTTCTTC. In this chain, TRBV5-6 is recombined with TRBJ2-1, with no D gene named confidently. The junction carries 8 bases between V and J, which are trimmed by 4 bases and 3 bases respectively. The germline V gene supplies CDR1 SGHDT and CDR2 YYEEEE. Measured from the cysteine to the phenylalanine, the CDR3 is 13 residues long. Solely the CDR3 DNA is kept, with 39 bases framed from the first base.